The 24 T cell receptor beta chains below all came from one sample that was sequenced in a study of T cell repertoires in cytomegalovirus infection (dated by TCRdb to the late 2010s). Data came from an Illumina HiSeq 1500. The raw public reads went through TCRdb reprocessing: fastp at Q25, MiXCR clone calling, in-frame beta chains kept. Records with the same CDR3 protein are collapsed into one entry carrying the most frequent genes and DNA. The sample data list roughly 700,000 distinct CDR3 sequences, and roughly 33% of these were observed just once. Jointly, the top ten make up 15% to 20% of the sample. The meaning of the sample's treatment or condition label: in vitro stimulation with specific CMV peptide epitopes to enrich CMV-specific T cells. Their antigens remain unidentified. Sample: cultured PBMCs, taken from culture after CMV antigen stimulation. The receptor set was obtained from a human donor in good health (CMV status not recorded). Some clones in this sample may be carry-over from other donors' samples.

The CDR3 loop reads CASSQDPPRQGGETQYF. As DNA, the CDR3 is TGCGCCAGCAGCCAAGATCCCCCCCGGCAGGGCGGAGAGACCCAGTACTTC. The gene calls are TRBV4-3 and TRBJ2-5; D may be TRBD1 (5 bases). V gave up 0 bases and J gave up 4 bases, with 18 bases separating them. The CDR3 is 17 residues long. Germline CDR1 LGHNA, CDR2 YSLEER.

This clonotype was counted between two and nine times. The chain links TRBV15 to TRBJ1-1, with 9 positions matching TRBD1. CDR3 length equals 16 residues. V shed 0 bases and J 6 bases; nucleotides not matched to a gene: 8. CDR1 is LNHNV, CDR2 YYDKDF, per germline (reference sequence). CDR3 amino acids: CATSRDRGTGSAEAFF. For the CDR3, the DNA is TGTGCCACCAGCAGAGATCGAGGGACAGGGTCAGCTGAAGCTTTCTTT.

This clonotype appeared a few times. As the CDR3 is not closed by the conserved phenylalanine or tryptophan, this likely results from a read error. Because the CDR3's place on the DNA is in doubt, the DNA is left out and the CDR3 is given as listed by TCRdb. The chain is built from TRBV2 and TRBJ2-1; the D call in the table, TRBD2, was not verified against the DNA. Per the germline V gene, CDR1 is SNHLY and CDR2 is FYNNEI. Including both end residues, the CDR3 is 12 amino acids long. CDR3 loop: CASSELIAGGLV.

A single count supports this clonotype. The chain uses TRBV25-1 and TRBJ2-1, with unresolved D. The CDR3 consists of 15 residues. V dropped 2 bases and J dropped 0 bases, with 8 bases sitting between them. Germline lookup yields CDR1 MGHDK and CDR2 SYGVNS. The CDR3 loop reads CASSEKVSSYNEQFF. The CDR3 nucleotides are TGTGCCAGCAGTGAAAAGGTTAGCTCCTACAATGAGCAGTTCTTC. The complete variable domain, with remaining parts taken from reference TRBV25-1 and TRBJ2-1, reads EADIYQTPRYLVIGTGKKITLECSQTMGHDKMYWYQQDPGMELHLIHYSYGVNSTEKGDLSSESTVSRIRTEHFPLTLESARPSHTSQYLCASSEKVSSYNEQFFGPGTRLTVL.

This clonotype was observed a few times. The chain couples TRBV12-3 or TRBV12-4 to TRBJ2-5, with D possibly TRBD1 on 5 matching bases. The length of the CDR3 is 18 residues. Trimming left V 6 bases short and J 1 base short, with 24 bases between. The CDR3, as DNA: TGTGCCAGCAGCTTAAGGGGATCGGCAGGAGCCCTCCAAGAGACCCAGTACTTC. Translated, it gives CASSLRGSAGALQETQYF.

V usage is TRBV4-2 and J usage is TRBJ2-1, with D possibly called TRBD1 or TRBD2 (5 bases each). CDR1 is LGHNA, CDR2 YNFKEQ, per germline. The CDR3 spans 17 residues. V was cut by 2 bases and J by 0 bases, with 14 bases left in between. Written as DNA, the CDR3 is TGTGCCAGCAGCCAACGCCGGGGCCCCAGCTCCTACAATGAGCAGTTCTTC. Translated, it gives CASSQRRGPSSYNEQFF.

The CDR3 is CASSLSWTEAFF. The DNA for the CDR3 is TGTGCCAGCAGCTTAAGTTGGACTGAAGCTTTCTTT. J is TRBJ1-1 and V is TRBV11-1; D is ambiguous. Germline CDR1 and CDR2: SGHAT and FQDESV (reference sequence). V was cut by 2 bases and J by 5 bases, with 6 bases left in between. The CDR3 runs to 12 residues.

This clonotype was picked up many times. The chain employs TRBV6-6 and TRBJ2-7, with 9 positions matching TRBD2. Unmatched junction bases numbered 5, after V lost 0 bases and J lost 2 bases. This CDR3 has 16 amino acids. Germline CDR1 reads MNHNY; CDR2 reads SVGAGI (reference sequence). The CDR3 here is CASSYSQAGGTYEQYF. The DNA of the CDR3 is TGTGCCAGCAGTTACTCGCAAGCGGGAGGTACCTACGAGCAGTACTTC.

DNA of the CDR3: TGTGCCAGCAGCTTAGCGGTAGGAGTGGTCTACAATGAGCAGTTCTTC. Its protein is CASSLAVGVVYNEQFF. The V gene is TRBV7-9, the J gene TRBJ2-1; D ambiguous. The V gene lost 0 bases and the J gene lost 3 bases, with 12 bases spanning the gap. Germline V CDR1 and CDR2: SEHNR, FQNEAQ (reference sequence). The CDR3 length is 16 residues.

J is TRBJ1-4 and V is TRBV6-5; D uncertain. Germline CDR1 MNHEY, CDR2 SVGAGI. This CDR3 comprises 15 residues. V gave up 1 base and J gave up 0 bases, with 6 bases separating them. The CDR3 loop is CASSYFGATNEKLFF. As DNA, the CDR3 is TGTGCCAGCAGTTACTTCGGTGCAACTAATGAAAAACTGTTTTTT.

There are many counts of this clonotype. The V and J genes are TRBV7-2 and TRBJ2-1; 8 bases fit TRBD2. Trimming cost V 1 base and J 6 bases; bases outside gene matches: 5. The CDR3 covers 15 residues. Looked up from germline, CDR1 is SGHTA and CDR2 is FQGNSA. DNA of the CDR3: TGTGCCAGCAGCTTAGGTCTAGCGGGCCTCAATGAGCAGTTCTTC. Translation gives CASSLGLAGLNEQFF.

This clonotype was found a few times. The chain has TRBV7-8 and TRBJ1-3; D may be TRBD1 (6 bases). Germline loops: CDR1 SGHVS, CDR2 FQNEAQ. Trimming took 5 bases from V and 4 from J, leaving 15 bases between them. This CDR3 region has 15 residues. The CDR3 DNA follows: TGTGCCAGCAGCCATAGGGGGGTTTTCGGAAACACCATATATTTT. Translation gives CASSHRGVFGNTIYF.

The CDR3 protein is CASSLTTGSYSPLHF. DNA for the CDR3: TGTGCCAGTAGCCTCACGACTGGGAGCTATTCACCCCTCCACTTT. This chain uses TRBV19 with TRBJ1-6, with no clear D. Trimming stripped 6 bases from V and 8 bases from J, with 17 bases between. This CDR3 spans 15 amino acids. Germline V CDR1 and CDR2: LNHDA, SQIVND (reference sequence).

This clonotype was counted ten times or more. The V and J genes are TRBV7-8 and TRBJ2-2, with D maybe TRBD2 (5 bases). The V gene lost 2 bases and the J gene lost 5 bases, with 24 bases spanning the gap. The CDR3 loop spans 19 amino acids. The germline V gene has CDR1 SGHVS and CDR2 FQNEAQ. Here the CDR3 DNA reads TGTGCCAGCAGCTTACGGGGTTTAGTTGGGTCTGGAGTAACCGGGGAGCTGTTTTTT. It codes for CASSLRGLVGSGVTGELFF.

This clonotype came up a few times. The chain has TRBV7-2 and TRBJ2-7, with D possibly being TRBD2 (7 bases). The CDR3 length is 13 residues. Germline lookup yields CDR1 SGHTA and CDR2 FQGNSA. Trimming pared 1 base from V and 6 bases from J, leaving 10 bases between. The CDR3 region is CASSLGAGAEQYF. CDR3 nucleotide sequence: TGTGCCAGCAGCTTAGGTGCGGGGGCCGAGCAGTACTTC.

This clonotype has a count of ten or more. V gene TRBV7-2 combines with J gene TRBJ1-1, with D possibly being TRBD1 (6 bases). CDR3 length: 14 residues. V was trimmed by 7 bases and J by 5 bases, leaving 17 bases between them. Germline loops: CDR1 SGHTA, CDR2 FQGNSA. The CDR3 here is CASTKQGDRTEAFF. The CDR3 bases are TGTGCCAGCACCAAACAGGGAGATAGAACTGAAGCTTTCTTT.

In this sample, this clonotype turned up many times. The rearrangement joins TRBV28 to TRBJ2-5, with D unclear. CDR3 size: 13 residues. Trimming removed 1 base at V and 7 bases at J, with 10 bases between. From germline, CDR1 is MDHEN and CDR2 SYDVKM. This CDR3 reads CASSLLGSGTQYF. Written as DNA, the CDR3 is TGTGCCAGCAGTTTATTGGGATCGGGGACCCAGTACTTC.

In its sample, this clonotype was seen a few times. The CDR3 reads CSAIRTSAADTQYF. The CDR3, as DNA: TGCAGTGCTATACGTACTAGCGCAGCAGATACGCAGTATTTT. The chain links TRBV20-1 to TRBJ2-3; 7 bases line up with TRBD2. V shed 4 bases, J shed 4 bases, and the junction held 8 bases outside the gene matches. The germline gives CDR1 DFQATT, CDR2 SNEGSKA (reference sequence). The CDR3 loop spans 14 amino acids.

This chain joins TRBV18 and TRBJ1-3, with 7 bases matching TRBD1. This CDR3 is 16 amino acids long. V trimming: 3 bases; J trimming: 7 bases; junction bases outside the gene matches: 12. Germline V gene lookup returns CDR1 KGHSH and CDR2 LQKENI. DNA of the CDR3: TGTGCCAGCTCACCCCTGGGACAGACTTCTGCTAACACCATATATTTT. This codes for CASSPLGQTSANTIYF.

V gene TRBV2 combines with J gene TRBJ2-3; D is uncertain. The CDR3 sequence is 15 residues long. CDR1 and CDR2 (germline): SNHLY, FYNNEI. Deletions cut 1 base from V and 6 bases from J, with 14 bases between. The CDR3 protein is CASSEERDLDDTQYF. In DNA, the CDR3 is TGTGCCAGCAGTGAAGAGAGAGACCTAGACGATACGCAGTATTTT.

V is TRBV5-4 and J is TRBJ2-3; D ambiguous. Germline assignment: CDR1 SGHNT and CDR2 YYREEE (reference sequence). Trimming pared 1 base from V and 1 base from J, leaving 10 bases between. This CDR3 is built from 15 residues. Here the CDR3 reads CASSLYVTRTDTQYF. The CDR3 DNA follows: TGTGCCAGCAGCTTGTACGTCACCCGCACAGATACGCAGTATTTT.

The chain is built from TRBV25-1 and TRBJ2-5; TRBD1 is a possible D gene (5 bases). Germline lookup yields CDR1 MGHDK and CDR2 SYGVNS. This CDR3 is 14 amino acids long. V was pared by 4 bases and J by 5 bases, with 14 bases between. Here the CDR3 reads CASSAVDIFETQYF. In DNA, the CDR3 is TGTGCCAGCAGTGCTGTGGACATTTTTGAGACCCAGTACTTC.

In its sample, this clonotype was seen many times. At one end the junction does not follow the germline gene, possibly because of a read error. V is TRBV7-2 and J is TRBJ1-2; D call uncertain. The germline CDR1 and CDR2 sequences are SGHTA and FQGNSA. This CDR3 has 11 residues. In DNA, the CDR3 is TGTGCCAGCAGCTTATACCGGGAATACAACTTC. It translates to CASSLYREYNF.

This clonotype was seen many times. A single base separates this from a much larger clone, so it may be a read error. The V call is TRBV7-2, the J call TRBJ2-3, with D hard to call. Trimming removed 2 bases at V and 0 bases at J, with 3 bases between. The CDR3 has 13 amino acids. In germline, CDR1 is SGHTA, CDR2 FQGNSA. The CDR3 protein is CASSLSSTDTQYF. CDR3 bases: TGTGCCAGCAGCTTATCTAGCACAGATACGCAGTATTTT. Filled out from reference TRBV7-2 and TRBJ2-3, the complete variable domain reads GAGVSQSPSNKVTEKGKDVELRCDPISGHTALYWYRQSLGQGLEFLIYFQGNSAPDKSGLPSDRFSAERTGGSVSTLTIQRTQQEDSAVYLCASSLSSTDTQYFGPGTRLTVL.